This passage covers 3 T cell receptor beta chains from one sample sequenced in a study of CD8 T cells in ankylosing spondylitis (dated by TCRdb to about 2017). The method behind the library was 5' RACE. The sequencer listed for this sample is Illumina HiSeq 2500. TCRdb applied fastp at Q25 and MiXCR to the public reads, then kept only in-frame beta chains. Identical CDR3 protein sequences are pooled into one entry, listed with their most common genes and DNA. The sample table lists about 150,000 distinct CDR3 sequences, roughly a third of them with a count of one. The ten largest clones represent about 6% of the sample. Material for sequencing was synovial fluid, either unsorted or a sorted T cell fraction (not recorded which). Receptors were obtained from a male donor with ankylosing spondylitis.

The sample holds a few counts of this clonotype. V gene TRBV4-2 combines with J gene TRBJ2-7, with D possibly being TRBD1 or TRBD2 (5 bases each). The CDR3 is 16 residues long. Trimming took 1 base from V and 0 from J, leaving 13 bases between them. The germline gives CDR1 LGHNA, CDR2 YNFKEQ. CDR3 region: CASSQGSGPLSYEQYF. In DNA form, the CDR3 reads TGTGCCAGCAGCCAAGGTTCGGGACCCCTCTCCTACGAGCAGTACTTC.

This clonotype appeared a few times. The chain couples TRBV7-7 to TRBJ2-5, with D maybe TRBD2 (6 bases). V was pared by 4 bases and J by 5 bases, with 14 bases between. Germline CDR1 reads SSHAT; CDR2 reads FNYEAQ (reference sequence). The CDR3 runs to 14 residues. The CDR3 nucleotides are TGTGCCAGCAGCTCCGGGACTCGGGGGGAGACCCAGTACTTC. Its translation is CASSSGTRGETQYF. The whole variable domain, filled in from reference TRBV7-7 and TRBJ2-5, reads GAGVSQSPRYKVTKRGQDVTLRCDPISSHATLYWYQQALGQGPEFLTYFNYEAQPDKSGLPSDRFSAERPEGSISTLTIQRTEQRDSAMYRCASSSGTRGETQYFGPGTRLLVL.

CDR3 DNA sequence: TGTGCCAGCAGCTTCAGATCTAGCGGAACGTTCACAGATACGCAGTATTTT. Its protein product is CASSFRSSGTFTDTQYF. The rearrangement joins TRBV13 to TRBJ2-3; the match to TRBD2 covers 7 bases. Looked up from germline, CDR1 is PRHDT and CDR2 is FYEKMQ (reference sequence). CDR3 length equals 17 residues. Trimming cost V 3 bases and J 2 bases; bases outside gene matches: 11.